The 21 T cell receptor beta chains listed next were all sequenced from one sample in a study of T-cell memory formation after mild COVID-19. TCRdb re-derived calls from the 5' RACE reads in MiXCR, one entry per CDR3 protein. The sample holds approximately 210,000 distinct CDR3 sequences; roughly a tenth are singletons and the top ten take roughly 3.2%. The sample comprised PBMCs or a T cell subset sorted from them (not recorded which). The receptors here all came from a young man who had mild COVID-19 (a few samples of this study predate the infection). Cell type and time point are not known.

The chain combines TRBV5-1 with TRBJ2-3, with D tentatively TRBD2 (6 bases). The length of the CDR3 is 13 residues. Trimming removed 4 bases at V and 5 bases at J, with 11 bases between. From germline, CDR1 is SGHRS and CDR2 YFSETQ. Here the CDR3 reads CASSPGLVDTQYF. The CDR3 nucleotides are TGCGCCAGCAGCCCGGGACTGGTAGATACGCAGTATTTT.

This chain uses TRBV5-1 with TRBJ1-1, with 10 bases matching TRBD1. CDR1 and CDR2 (germline): SGHRS, YFSETQ. The CDR3 has 17 residues. The junction had 10 bases not matched to a gene; V was cut back by 4 bases and J by 1 base. The CDR3 loop is CASSASTGGARNTEAFF. The CDR3 DNA follows: TGCGCCAGCAGCGCGTCGACAGGGGGCGCAAGGAACACTGAAGCTTTCTTT.

This clonotype was found a few times. The chain uses TRBV7-9 and TRBJ2-3; maybe TRBD1 (5 bases). The CDR3 is made up of 14 amino acids. Between the trimmed V and J ends, which lost 1 base and 6 bases, there was a span of 11 bases. Germline loops: CDR1 SEHNR, CDR2 FQNEAQ (reference sequence). The CDR3 reads CASSLDRSGDTQYF. As DNA, the CDR3 is TGTGCCAGCAGCTTAGACAGGTCCGGGGATACGCAGTATTTT.

The J gene is TRBJ1-1, the V gene TRBV29-1; D gene uncertain. V was shortened by 6 bases and J by 1 base, with 9 bases between the two germline ends. This CDR3 is 12 amino acids long. Germline lookup yields CDR1 SQVTM and CDR2 ANQGSEA. CDR3 in amino acids: CSVTPGNTEAFF. The CDR3 region has the DNA TGCAGCGTCACTCCAGGGAACACTGAAGCTTTCTTT.

The chain recombines TRBV29-1 with TRBJ2-3; 10 nucleotides line up with TRBD2. Per the germline V gene, CDR1 is SQVTM and CDR2 is ANQGSEA. J gave up 3 bases and V 3 bases, and 6 bases lay outside the gene matches. The CDR3 runs 15 residues. The CDR3 DNA reads as TGCAGCGTTGAGTTAAGCGGGGGGGCAACAGATACGCAGTATTTT. Its protein product is CSVELSGGATDTQYF.

This clonotype was counted between two and nine times. This rearrangement joins TRBV27 to TRBJ2-5; possibly TRBD1 for D (6 bases). The V gene lost 3 bases and the J gene lost 7 bases, with 12 bases spanning the gap. Germline V gives CDR1 MNHEY, CDR2 SMNVEV (reference sequence). The CDR3 covers 13 residues. The CDR3 spells CASSLRGQTTQYF. The CDR3, as DNA: TGTGCCAGCAGTTTGAGGGGACAAACGACCCAGTACTTC.

This clonotype was seen more than once but under ten times. For the CDR3, the DNA is TGCAGTGCTACGTCCAGCGGGGAGCTATTTGTCCACAATGAGCAGTTCTTC. Translating it yields CSATSSGELFVHNEQFF. The chain couples TRBV20-1 to TRBJ2-1; 7 bases align to TRBD2. After removal of 4 bases from V and 5 bases from J, the junction contained 17 bases not matched to a gene. Germline-derived CDR1 and CDR2 are DFQATT and SNEGSKA (reference sequence). The CDR3 has 17 residues.

The rearrangement links TRBV5-1 to TRBJ1-2; TRBD1 matches at 10 bases. The J segment lost 7 bases and the V segment lost 5 bases, leaving 11 bases of the junction unmatched. Per the germline V gene, CDR1 is SGHRS and CDR2 is YFSETQ. This CDR3 comprises 15 residues. The CDR3 bases are TGCGCCAGCAGACTTGGGACAGGGGTTCAGGGTGGCTACACCTTC. It is translated as CASRLGTGVQGGYTF.

The chain couples TRBV20-1 to TRBJ2-7; D possibly uses TRBD1 or TRBD2 (5 bases each). Trimming left V 6 bases short and J 2 bases short, with 11 bases between. The CDR3 contains 12 residues. The germline V gene has CDR1 DFQATT and CDR2 SNEGSKA (reference sequence). The CDR3 region has the DNA TGCAGTGCCCGGGACGGGCCCTACGAGCAGTACGTC. Its protein product is CSARDGPYEQYV.

This clonotype occurred a few times. The genes are TRBV7-2 and TRBJ1-5; D gene ambiguous. The length of the CDR3 is 12 residues. The germline gives CDR1 SGHTA, CDR2 FQGNSA. Trimming took 5 bases from V and 3 from J, leaving 5 bases between them. The CDR3 DNA reads TGTGCCAGCAGCGCTAACAATCAGCCCCAGCATTTT. Translated: CASSANNQPQHF.

This clonotype occurred a few times. The rearrangement links TRBV13 to TRBJ2-4, with 7 nucleotides matching TRBD1. The V gene end was trimmed by 4 bases and the J gene end by 3 bases; junction bases not matched to a gene: 3. The CDR3 is made up of 14 amino acids. Germline V CDR1 and CDR2: PRHDT, FYEKMQ (reference sequence). CDR3 coding DNA: TGTGCCAGCAGCTGGGACAGCAGCAAAAACATTCAGTACTTC. It yields the protein CASSWDSSKNIQYF.

This clonotype was recorded a few times. In DNA form, the CDR3 reads TGTGCCAGCAGTCGAAGCAGGGGATTCAGAGAGACCCAGTACTTC. Residues: CASSRSRGFRETQYF. The gene calls are TRBV7-9 and TRBJ2-5, with D possibly being TRBD1 (6 bases). The V and J ends lost 6 bases and 4 bases respectively, with 18 bases between them. The CDR3 runs 15 residues. Germline lookup yields CDR1 SEHNR and CDR2 FQNEAQ (reference sequence).

This clonotype has a handful of counts. The chain recombines TRBV18 with TRBJ1-1; no clear D. There are 13 residues in the CDR3. The germline V gene encodes CDR1 KGHSH and CDR2 LQKENI. V shed 3 bases and J shed 0 bases, with 5 bases lying between them. DNA of the CDR3: TGTGCCAGCTCACCGGAGATGAACACTGAAGCTTTCTTT. Translation gives CASSPEMNTEAFF. Drawing the rest from reference TRBV18 and TRBJ1-1, the complete variable domain is NAGVMQNPRHLVRRRGQEARLRCSPMKGHSHVYWYRQLPEEGLKFMVYLQKENIIDESGMPKERFSAEFPKEGPSILRIQQVVRGDSAAYFCASSPEMNTEAFFGQGTRLTVV.

The V call is TRBV5-1, the J call TRBJ2-5; D is ambiguous. The ends were cut back, 1 base at V and 5 bases at J, with 6 bases in the middle. This CDR3 comprises 12 residues. Germline V gene sequence: CDR1 SGHRS, CDR2 YFSETQ. The CDR3 sequence is CASSLTMETQYF. CDR3 nucleotide sequence: TGCGCCAGCAGCTTGACGATGGAGACCCAGTACTTC.

This clonotype was counted a few times. This sequence joins TRBV20-1 and TRBJ2-1; the D gene is possibly TRBD2 (5 bases). The CDR3 extends over 15 amino acids. Germline V gene data show CDR1 as DFQATT and CDR2 as SNEGSKA (reference sequence). V was pared by 2 bases and J by 4 bases, with 15 bases between. This chain's CDR3 is CSARRREFGYNEQFF. The CDR3 region has the DNA TGCAGTGCTAGACGAAGGGAGTTCGGTTACAATGAGCAGTTCTTC.

This clonotype was seen repeatedly, ten times or more. The J gene is TRBJ2-5, the V gene TRBV7-2; no firm D call. The CDR3 is made up of 11 amino acids. From germline, CDR1 is SGHTA and CDR2 FQGNSA. Trimming took off 4 bases at V and 4 bases at J, with 4 bases between the two ends. DNA of the CDR3: TGTGCCAGCAGCTCCCGAGAGACCCAGTACTTC. Translating gives CASSSRETQYF. Drawing the rest from reference TRBV7-2 and TRBJ2-5, the complete variable domain is GAGVSQSPSNKVTEKGKDVELRCDPISGHTALYWYRQSLGQGLEFLIYFQGNSAPDKSGLPSDRFSAERTGGSVSTLTIQRTQQEDSAVYLCASSSRETQYFGPGTRLLVL.

The rearrangement links TRBV12-3 or TRBV12-4 to TRBJ2-1; D is unclear. V lost 2 bases, J lost 5 bases, and 7 bases lay in between. The CDR3 sequence is 13 residues long. CDR3 sequence reads: CASSLQRDNEQFF. The CDR3 nucleotides read TGTGCCAGCAGTTTACAGAGAGACAATGAGCAGTTCTTC.

This clonotype came up many times. For the CDR3, the DNA is TGTGCCAGCAGCTTAAGACAGCAAGAGACCCAGTACTTC. Translation: CASSLRQQETQYF. The rearrangement uses TRBV7-9 and TRBJ2-5; tentatively, D is TRBD1 (5 bases). Looked up from germline, CDR1 is SEHNR and CDR2 is FQNEAQ (reference sequence). Trimming shortened V by 2 bases and J by 2 bases, and 6 bases separated the two germline ends. The CDR3 spans 13 residues.

The chain combines TRBV9 with TRBJ2-2, with 9 positions matching TRBD2. With 3 bases clipped from V and 3 bases from J, the junction kept 6 bases outside the gene matches. The length of the CDR3 is 16 residues. CDR1 SGDLS and CDR2 YYNGEE come from the germline V gene. CDR3 nucleotides: TGTGCCAGCAGCGGGTCCCCTAGCGGGGACACCGGGGAGCTGTTTTTT. It codes for CASSGSPSGDTGELFF.

This clonotype has a handful of counts. The chain has TRBV7-9 and TRBJ2-5, with 8 bases lining up with TRBD2. The junction had 2 bases not matched to a gene; V was cut back by 4 bases and J by 1 base. From germline, CDR1 is SEHNR and CDR2 FQNEAQ (reference sequence). This CDR3 has 14 amino acids. DNA of the CDR3: TGTGCCAGCAGCTCCGGGGGGGGCCAAGAGACCCAGTACTTC. It codes for CASSSGGGQETQYF.

The chain uses TRBV4-2 and TRBJ2-7; 14 bases are a match to TRBD2. The J segment lost 1 base and the V segment lost 1 base, leaving 3 bases of the junction unmatched. CDR1 is LGHNA and CDR2 is YNFKEQ in the germline V gene. This CDR3 spans 17 amino acids. The CDR3 DNA sequence: TGTGCCAGCAGCCAAGCCGGGACTAGCGGGGGATCCTACGAGCAGTACTTC. Encoded protein: CASSQAGTSGGSYEQYF.